Only a few counts were recorded for the clone carrying this T cell receptor beta chain. The data stem from a study of PD-1 blockade in classical Hodgkin lymphoma. The CDR3 contains 15 residues. Germline V gene data show CDR1 as SGHVS and CDR2 as FNYEAQ. V shed 1 base and J shed 6 bases, with 16 bases lying between them. Regarding time point: cycle 4 day 1 (C4D1), after more than 5 weeks of nivolumab. Every patient experienced relapse after autologous stem cell transplantation, and brentuximab vedotin exposure varied. Libraries were prepared by immunoSEQ multiplex PCR; TCRdb keeps only in-frame clonotypes and omits some of them. The sample has about 24,000 clones, around 80% seen once.

The sequence was obtained from a human donor with classical Hodgkin lymphoma. The input for sequencing was peripheral blood mononuclear cells (PBMCs), taken before the fourth cycle of nivolumab. The chain couples TRBV7-6 to TRBJ2-7, with TRBD1 as a possible D gene (5 bases). CDR3 loop: CASSLGYRQGSEQYF. CDR3 nucleotides: TGTGCCAGCAGCTTAGGATATAGGCAGGGAAGCGAGCAGTACTTC.